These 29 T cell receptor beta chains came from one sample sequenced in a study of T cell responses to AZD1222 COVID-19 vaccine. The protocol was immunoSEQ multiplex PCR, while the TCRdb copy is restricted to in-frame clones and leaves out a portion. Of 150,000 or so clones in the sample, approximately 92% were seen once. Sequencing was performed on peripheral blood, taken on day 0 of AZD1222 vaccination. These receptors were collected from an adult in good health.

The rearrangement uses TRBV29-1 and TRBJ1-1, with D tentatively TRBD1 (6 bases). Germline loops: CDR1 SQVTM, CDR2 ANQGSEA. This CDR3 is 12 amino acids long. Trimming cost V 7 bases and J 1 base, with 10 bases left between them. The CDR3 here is CSGGHPNTEAFF. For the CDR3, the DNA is TGCAGCGGGGGACACCCGAACACTGAAGCTTTCTTT.

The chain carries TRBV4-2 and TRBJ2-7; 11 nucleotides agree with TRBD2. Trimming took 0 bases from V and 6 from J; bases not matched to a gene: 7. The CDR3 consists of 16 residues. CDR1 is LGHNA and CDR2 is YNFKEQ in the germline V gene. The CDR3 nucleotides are TGTGCCAGCAGCCAAGATCGCACTAGCGGGAGATTCGAGCAGTACTTC. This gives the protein CASSQDRTSGRFEQYF.

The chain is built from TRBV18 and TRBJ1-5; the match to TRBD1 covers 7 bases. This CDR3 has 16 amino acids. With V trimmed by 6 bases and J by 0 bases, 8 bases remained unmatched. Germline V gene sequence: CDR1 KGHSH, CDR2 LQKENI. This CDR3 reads CASSDDRAYSNQPQHF. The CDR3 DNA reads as TGTGCCAGCTCCGACGACAGGGCTTATAGCAATCAGCCCCAGCATTTT.

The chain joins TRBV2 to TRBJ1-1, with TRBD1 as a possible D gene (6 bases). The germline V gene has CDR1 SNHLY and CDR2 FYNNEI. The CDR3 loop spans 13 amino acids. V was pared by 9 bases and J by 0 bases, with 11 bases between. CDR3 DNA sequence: TGTGCCAGAATAGGACAGCTGAACACTGAAGCTTTCTTT. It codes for CARIGQLNTEAFF. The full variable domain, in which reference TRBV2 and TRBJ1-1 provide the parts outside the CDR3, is EPEVTQTPSHQVTQMGQEVILRCVPISNHLYFYWYRQILGQKVEFLVSFYNNEISEKSEIFDDQFSVERPDGSNFTLKIRSTKLEDSAMYFCARIGQLNTEAFFGQGTRLTVV.

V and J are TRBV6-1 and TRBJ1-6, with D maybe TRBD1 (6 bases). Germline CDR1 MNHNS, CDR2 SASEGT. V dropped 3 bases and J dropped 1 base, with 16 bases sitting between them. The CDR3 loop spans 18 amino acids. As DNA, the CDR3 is TGTGCCAGCAGTGATGGTTTCGGGGGGCGATCCTATAATTCACCCCTCCACTTT. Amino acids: CASSDGFGGRSYNSPLHF.

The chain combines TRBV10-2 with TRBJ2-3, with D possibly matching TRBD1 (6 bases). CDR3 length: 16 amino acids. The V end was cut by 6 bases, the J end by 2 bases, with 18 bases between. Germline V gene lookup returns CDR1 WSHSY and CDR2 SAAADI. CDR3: CASSEVQDSFTDTQYF. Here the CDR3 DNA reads TGCGCCAGCAGCGAGGTGCAGGACAGCTTCACAGATACGCAGTATTTT.

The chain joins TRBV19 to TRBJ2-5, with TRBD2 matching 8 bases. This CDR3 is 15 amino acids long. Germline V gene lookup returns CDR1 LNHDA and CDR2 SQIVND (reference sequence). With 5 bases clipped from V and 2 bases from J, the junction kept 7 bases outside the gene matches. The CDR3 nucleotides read TGTGCCAGTAGTTGGGGGGCGGGGGGACAAGAGACCCAGTACTTC. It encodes CASSWGAGGQETQYF.

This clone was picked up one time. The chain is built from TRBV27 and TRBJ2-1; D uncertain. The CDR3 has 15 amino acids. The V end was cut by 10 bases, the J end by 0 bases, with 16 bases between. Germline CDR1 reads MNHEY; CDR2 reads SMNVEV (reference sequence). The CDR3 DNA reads TGTGCCACCGAGTCCGGGTCCAGCTCCTACAATGAGCAGTTCTTC. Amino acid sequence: CATESGSSSYNEQFF.

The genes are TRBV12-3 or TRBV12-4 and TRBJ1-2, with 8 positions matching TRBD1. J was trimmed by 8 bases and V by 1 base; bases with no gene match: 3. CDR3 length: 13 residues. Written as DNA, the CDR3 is TGTGCCAGCAGTTTAGGGACAGGGACCGGCTACACCTTC. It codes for CASSLGTGTGYTF.

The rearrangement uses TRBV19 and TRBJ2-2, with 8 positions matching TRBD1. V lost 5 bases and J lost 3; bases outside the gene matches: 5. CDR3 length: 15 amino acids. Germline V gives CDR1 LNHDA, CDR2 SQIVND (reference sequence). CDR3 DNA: TGTGCCAGTAGTCTGGGACAGGCGTACACCGGGGAGCTGTTTTTT. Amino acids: CASSLGQAYTGELFF.

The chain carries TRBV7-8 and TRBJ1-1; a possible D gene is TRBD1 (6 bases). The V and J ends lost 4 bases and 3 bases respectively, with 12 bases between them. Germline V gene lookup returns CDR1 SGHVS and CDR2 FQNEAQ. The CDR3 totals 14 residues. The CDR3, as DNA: TGTGCCAGCAGCTCTGGGCGGACAGACACTGAAGCTTTCTTT. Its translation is CASSSGRTDTEAFF.

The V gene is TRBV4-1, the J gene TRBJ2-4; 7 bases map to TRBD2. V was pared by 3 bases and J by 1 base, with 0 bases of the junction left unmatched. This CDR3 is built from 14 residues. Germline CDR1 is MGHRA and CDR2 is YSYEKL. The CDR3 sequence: CASSQGGAKNIQYF. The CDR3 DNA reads TGCGCCAGCAGCCAGGGGGGGGCCAAAAACATTCAGTACTTC.

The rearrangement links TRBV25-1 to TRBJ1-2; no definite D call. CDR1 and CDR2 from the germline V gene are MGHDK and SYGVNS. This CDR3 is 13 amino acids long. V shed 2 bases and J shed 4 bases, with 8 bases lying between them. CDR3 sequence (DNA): TGTGCCAGCAGTGAAAGTCGGGGCTATGGCTACACCTTC. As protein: CASSESRGYGYTF.

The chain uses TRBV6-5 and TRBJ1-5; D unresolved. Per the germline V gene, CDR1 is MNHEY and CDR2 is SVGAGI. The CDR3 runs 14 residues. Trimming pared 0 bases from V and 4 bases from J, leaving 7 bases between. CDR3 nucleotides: TGTGCCAGCAGTTACTCGGTCTGGAATCAGCCCCAGCATTTT. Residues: CASSYSVWNQPQHF.

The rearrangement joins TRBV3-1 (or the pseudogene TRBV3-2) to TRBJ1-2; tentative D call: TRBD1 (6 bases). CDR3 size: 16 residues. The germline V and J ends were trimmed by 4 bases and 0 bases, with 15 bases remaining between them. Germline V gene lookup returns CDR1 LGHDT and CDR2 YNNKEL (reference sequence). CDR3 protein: CASSPRGGPTNYGYTF. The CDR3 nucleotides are TGTGCCAGCAGCCCCAGGGGTGGTCCTACTAACTATGGCTACACCTTC.

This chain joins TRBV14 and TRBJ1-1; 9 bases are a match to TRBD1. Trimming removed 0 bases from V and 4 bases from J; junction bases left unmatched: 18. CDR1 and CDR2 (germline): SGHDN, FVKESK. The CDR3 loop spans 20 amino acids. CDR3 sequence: CASSQDGGPHRTGAVTEAFF. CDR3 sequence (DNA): TGTGCCAGCAGCCAAGACGGCGGCCCCCACCGGACAGGGGCGGTCACTGAAGCTTTCTTT.

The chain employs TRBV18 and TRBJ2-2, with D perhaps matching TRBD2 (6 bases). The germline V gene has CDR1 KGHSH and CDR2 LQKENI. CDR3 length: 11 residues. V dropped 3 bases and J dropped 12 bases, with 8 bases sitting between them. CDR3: CASSPREQLFF. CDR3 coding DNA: TGTGCCAGCTCACCTCGGGAGCAGCTGTTTTTT.

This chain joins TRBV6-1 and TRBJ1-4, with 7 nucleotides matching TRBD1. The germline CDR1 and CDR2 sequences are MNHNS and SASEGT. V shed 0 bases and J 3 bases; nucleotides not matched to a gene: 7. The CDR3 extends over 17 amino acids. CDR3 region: CASSEALTGTANEKLFF. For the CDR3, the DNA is TGTGCCAGCAGTGAAGCGCTTACCGGGACAGCTAATGAAAAACTGTTTTTT.

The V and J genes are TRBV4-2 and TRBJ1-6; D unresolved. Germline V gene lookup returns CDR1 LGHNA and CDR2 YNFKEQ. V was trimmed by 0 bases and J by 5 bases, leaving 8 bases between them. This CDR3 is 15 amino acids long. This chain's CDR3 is CASSQELSNNSPLHF. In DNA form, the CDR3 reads TGTGCCAGCAGCCAAGAATTGAGCAATAATTCACCCCTCCACTTT.

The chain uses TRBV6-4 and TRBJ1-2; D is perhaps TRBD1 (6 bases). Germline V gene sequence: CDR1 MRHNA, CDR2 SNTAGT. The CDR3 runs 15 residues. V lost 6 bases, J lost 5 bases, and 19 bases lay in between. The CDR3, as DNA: TGTGCCAGCAGGCCGACAGGCAACGGAGGGTATGGCTACACCTTC. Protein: CASRPTGNGGYGYTF.

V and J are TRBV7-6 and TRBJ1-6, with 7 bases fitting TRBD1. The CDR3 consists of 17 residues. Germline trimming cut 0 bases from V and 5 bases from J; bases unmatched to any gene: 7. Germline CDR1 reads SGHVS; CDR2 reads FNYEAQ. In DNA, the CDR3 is TGTGCCAGCAGCTTAGCCAGCAGGGGGACGAATAATTCACCCCTCCACTTT. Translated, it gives CASSLASRGTNNSPLHF.

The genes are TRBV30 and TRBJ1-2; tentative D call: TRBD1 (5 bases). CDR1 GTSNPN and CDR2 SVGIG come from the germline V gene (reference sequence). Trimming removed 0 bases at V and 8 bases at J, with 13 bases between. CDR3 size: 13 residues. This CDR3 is CAWSVNRQGGYTF. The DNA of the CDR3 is TGTGCCTGGAGTGTAAATCGGCAGGGAGGCTACACCTTC. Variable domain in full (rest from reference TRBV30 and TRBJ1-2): SQTIHQWPATLVQPVGSPLSLECTVEGTSNPNLYWYRQAAGRGLQLLFYSVGIGQISSEVPQNLSASRPQDRQFILSSKKLLLSDSGFYLCAWSVNRQGGYTFGSGTRLTVV.

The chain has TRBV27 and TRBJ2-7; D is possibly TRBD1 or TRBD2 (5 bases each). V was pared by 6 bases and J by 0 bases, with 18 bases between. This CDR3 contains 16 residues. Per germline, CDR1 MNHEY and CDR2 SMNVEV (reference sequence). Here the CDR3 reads CASRRAGAGLSYEQYF. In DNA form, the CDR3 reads TGTGCCAGCAGGCGGGCTGGGGCAGGGCTCTCCTACGAGCAGTACTTC.

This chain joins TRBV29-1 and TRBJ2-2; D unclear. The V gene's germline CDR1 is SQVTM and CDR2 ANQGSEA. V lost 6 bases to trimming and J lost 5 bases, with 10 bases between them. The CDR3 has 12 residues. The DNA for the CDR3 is TGCAGCGTCCCTCGGTCTACCGGGGAGCTGTTTTTT. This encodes CSVPRSTGELFF.

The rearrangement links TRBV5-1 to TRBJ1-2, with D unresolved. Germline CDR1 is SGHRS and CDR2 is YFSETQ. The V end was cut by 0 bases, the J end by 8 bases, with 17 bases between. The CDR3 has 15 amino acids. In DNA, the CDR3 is TGCGCCAGCAGCTTGGGTGCTCAATCGTCGGGCGGCTACACCTTC. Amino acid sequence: CASSLGAQSSGGYTF. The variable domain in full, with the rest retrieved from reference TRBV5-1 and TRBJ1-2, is KAGVTQTPRYLIKTRGQQVTLSCSPISGHRSVSWYQQTPGQGLQFLFEYFSETQRNKGNFPGRFSGRQFSNSRSEMNVSTLELGDSALYLCASSLGAQSSGGYTFGSGTRLTVV.

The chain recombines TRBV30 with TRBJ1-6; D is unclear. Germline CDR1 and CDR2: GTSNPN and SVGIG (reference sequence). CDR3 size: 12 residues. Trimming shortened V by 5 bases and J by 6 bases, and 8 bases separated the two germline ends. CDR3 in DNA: TGTGCCTGGGCGGTTGGTAATTCACCCCTCCACTTT. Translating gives CAWAVGNSPLHF.

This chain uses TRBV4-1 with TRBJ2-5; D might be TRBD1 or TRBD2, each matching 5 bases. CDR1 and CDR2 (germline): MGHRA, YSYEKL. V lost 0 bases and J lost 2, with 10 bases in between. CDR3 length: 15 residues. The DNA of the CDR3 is TGCGCCAGCAGCCAAGAGGGGGTAGATCAAGAGACCCAGTACTTC. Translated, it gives CASSQEGVDQETQYF.

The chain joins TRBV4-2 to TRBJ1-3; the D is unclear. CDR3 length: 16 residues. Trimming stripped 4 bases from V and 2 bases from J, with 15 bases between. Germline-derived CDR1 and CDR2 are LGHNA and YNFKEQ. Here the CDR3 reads CASSLAEITTGNTIYF. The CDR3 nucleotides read TGTGCCAGCAGCCTTGCAGAAATTACGACTGGAAACACCATATATTTT.

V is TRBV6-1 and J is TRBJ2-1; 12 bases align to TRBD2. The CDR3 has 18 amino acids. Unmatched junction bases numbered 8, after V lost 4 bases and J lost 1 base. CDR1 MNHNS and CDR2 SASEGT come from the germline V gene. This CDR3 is CASSALTSGSPSYNEQFF. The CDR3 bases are TGTGCCAGCAGTGCCCTGACTAGCGGGAGCCCTTCCTACAATGAGCAGTTCTTC.